This T cell receptor beta chain came from a study of shared clonotypes between healthy human individuals. Study overall: The cohort had two women and three men, ages 18 to 49.

Nashville, Tennessee was home to all donors, each a Caucasian adult. Germline-derived CDR1 and CDR2 are MDHEN and SYDVKM. V lost 1 base and J lost 8, with 8 bases in between. CDR3 length: 12 amino acids. Profiling relied on immunoSEQ multiplex PCR, and the TCRdb table lists in-frame clones only, not all of them. The sample consists of approximately 470,000 clones, around 80% of them appearing once. The sequence was obtained from a woman between 40 and 50 years old in good health. Some clones in this sample may be carry-over from other donors' samples. The chain couples TRBV28 to TRBJ1-2; D gene unclear. The sample consisted of PBMCs. The CDR3 region is CASSLSRAGYTF. The CDR3 DNA reads TGTGCCAGCAGTTTATCGAGGGCCGGCTACACCTTC.